Below, one T cell receptor (beta chain) is given with its context. This entry comes from a study of blood T cell repertoires in COVID-19. The CDR3 contains 15 residues. Germline CDR1 and CDR2: SGHRS and YFSETQ. V shed 4 bases and J 0 bases; nucleotides not matched to a gene: 4. Authors' data handling: Amplification of reference gene primers provided the estimated nucleated cell counts. Generated by immunoSEQ multiplex PCR, the TCRdb table keeps only in-frame clones and is missing some. V and J calls and clone size follow that table, whereas D and trimming were derived from the DNA. Found here are 250,000 or so clones, roughly 81% of them singletons; the top ten hold approximately 6.6%. In terms of age and location, participants ranged from roughly 18 to 90 years and lived in about 25 US areas. Participants classified as exposed had met a COVID-19 case within 2 weeks before study entry.

This sequence originates from a woman aged 50 to 60 who had been exposed to COVID-19. Sequencing used PBMCs or T cells enriched from blood (not recorded which). V is TRBV5-1 and J is TRBJ1-1; 9 bases align to TRBD1. CDR3 loop: CASSADRGMNTEAFF. DNA of the CDR3: TGCGCCAGCAGCGCTGACAGGGGGATGAACACTGAAGCTTTCTTT.